These T cell receptor beta chains were read from a single sample in a study of blood T cell repertoires in COVID-19. The protocol was immunoSEQ multiplex PCR, while the TCRdb copy is restricted to in-frame clones and leaves out a portion. The sample holds about 140,000 clones; about 76% are singletons and the top ten take around 8.5%. Sequencing was carried out using peripheral blood. All receptors come from a human donor in a cohort sampled during active COVID-19. Each CDR3 is given with its conserved first and last residue.

j_gene	v_gene	CDR3aa
TRBJ2-7	TRBV27	CASYAGLAGVDEQYF
TRBJ2-7	TRBV5-1	CASSLLDRGPGEQYF
TRBJ2-1	TRBV9	CASSVTSGETSGLYNEQFF
TRBJ1-2	TRBV18	CASSRPGGQGRGYTF
TRBJ2-7	TRBV11-2	CASSLDYYEQYF
TRBJ2-7	TRBV7-8	CASSWTSGGSYEQYF
TRBJ1-5	TRBV23-1	CASSQSGQGGDSNQPQHF
TRBJ2-7	TRBV6-2/TRBV6-3	CASSYRGGGLGYEQYF
TRBJ2-7	TRBV28	CASSSYPLAGQYF
TRBJ2-7	TRBV9	CAQQEVWMSYEQYF
TRBJ2-7	TRBV6-5	CASSPQVSPYEQYF
TRBJ1-3	TRBV28	CASKRDSSDSGNTIYF